The rows below give T cell receptor beta chains drawn from one sample of a study of T cell responses to AZD1222 COVID-19 vaccine. This table comes from immunoSEQ multiplex PCR, and its TCRdb copy is limited to in-frame clones, with some not included. This table holds 200,000 to 250,000 clones, about 95% found once. Sample: peripheral blood, taken 28 days after the second dose of the MenACWY control vaccine. These receptors were taken from an adult who received the MenACWY meningococcal vaccine as a control. Each CDR3 is given with its conserved first and last residue. The D gene is left open where the match is weak. Only part of the rows carry a size: once, few, many, or a class if the clone is expanded.

d_call,j_call,v_call,clone_size,cdr3_aa,cdr3_nt
-,TRBJ2-3,TRBV29-1,-,CSVGGLAESGGTDTQYF,TGCAGCGTTGGGGGGCTAGCGGAGTCAGGGGGCACAGATACGCAGTATTTT
-,TRBJ1-1,TRBV21-1,-,CASSKALTGPIGAFF,TGTGCCAGCAGCAAAGCGCTTACGGGGCCCATAGGAGCTTTCTTT
-,TRBJ2-1,TRBV28,-,CASSPTRWSSYNEQFF,TGTGCCAGCAGTCCCACCCGCTGGAGCTCCTACAATGAGCAGTTCTTC
TRBD1,TRBJ1-4,TRBV28,-,CASSSGQNNEKLFF,TGTGCCAGCAGCTCGGGACAGAACAATGAAAAACTGTTTTTT
-,TRBJ2-5,TRBV27,-,CASSPGADPYQETQYF,TGTGCCAGCAGCCCCGGGGCAGATCCGTACCAAGAGACCCAGTACTTC
TRBD2,TRBJ2-5,TRBV7-9,-,CASSLGTSGRTQYF,TGTGCCAGCAGCTTAGGGACTAGCGGGAGGACCCAGTACTTC
TRBD1,TRBJ1-1,TRBV12-5,-,CASGLVLGTGAMNTEAFF,TGTGCTAGTGGTTTGGTACTTGGGACAGGAGCCATGAACACTGAAGCTTTCTTT
-,TRBJ2-5,TRBV23-1,-,CASSQFWRSQYF,TGCGCCAGCAGTCAATTCTGGAGGTCCCAGTACTTC
TRBD1,TRBJ1-6,TRBV6-5,-,CASIDRGNSPLHF,TGTGCCAGCATAGACAGGGGGAATTCACCCCTCCACTTT
-,TRBJ2-3,TRBV19,once,CASSTGLGGWTDTQYF,TGTGCCAGTAGTACGGGGCTGGGGGGTTGGACAGATACGCAGTATTTT
-,TRBJ2-7,TRBV5-6,once,CASSPTRPYEQYF,TGTGCCAGCAGCCCCACGCGGCCCTACGAGCAGTACTTC
-,TRBJ1-4,TRBV7-9,-,CASSLGSVQTTNEKLFF,TGTGCCAGCAGCTTAGGTTCGGTGCAGACAACTAATGAAAAACTGTTTTTT
-,TRBJ1-5,TRBV3-1/TRBV3-2,-,CASSQDSGYSNQPQHF,TGTGCCAGCAGCCAAGATTCGGGCTATAGCAATCAGCCCCAGCATTTT
TRBD1,TRBJ1-2,TRBV5-6,-,CASSPLRDRGRDGYTF,TGTGCCAGCAGCCCCCTCCGGGACAGGGGGCGCGATGGCTACACCTTC
TRBD2,TRBJ2-7,TRBV11-1,-,CASSHPAGDGAYEQYF,TGTGCCAGCAGCCATCCGGCGGGGGACGGGGCCTACGAGCAGTACTTC
-,TRBJ1-3,TRBV28,-,CASSYYEGLYGNTIYF,TGTGCCAGCAGTTATTATGAGGGGCTGTATGGAAACACCATATATTTT
-,TRBJ1-2,TRBV3-1/TRBV3-2,once,CASSRKYGYTF,TGTGCCAGCAGCCGTAAGTATGGCTACACCTTC
-,TRBJ1-6,TRBV27,-,CASSLSAEGSYNSPLHF,TGTGCCAGCAGTTTATCGGCAGAAGGCTCCTATAATTCACCCCTCCACTTT
-,TRBJ1-3,TRBV2,-,CASRRAQSSGNTIYF,TGTGCCAGCAGGAGGGCTCAGAGCTCTGGAAACACCATATATTTT
TRBD2,TRBJ2-7,TRBV5-1,-,CASSFGGADTYEQYF,TGCGCCAGCAGCTTCGGGGGGGCCGATACCTACGAGCAGTACTTC
TRBD1,TRBJ2-7,TRBV27,once,CASSLGQASRYEQYF,TGTGCCAGCAGTTTGGGACAGGCTAGTCGCTACGAGCAGTACTTC
-,TRBJ1-2,TRBV27,-,CASSLEIYGYTF,TGTGCCAGCAGTTTGGAGATCTATGGCTACACCTTC
TRBD2,TRBJ2-3,TRBV7-7,-,CASSLGTSGGADTQYF,TGTGCCAGCAGCTTAGGAACTAGCGGGGGGGCAGATACGCAGTATTTT
-,TRBJ2-1,TRBV19,-,CASKLFPEYNEQFF,TGTGCCAGTAAATTGTTCCCGGAATACAATGAGCAGTTCTTC
TRBD1,TRBJ2-7,TRBV5-5,-,CASSLAGQGLWEQYF,TGTGCCAGCAGCTTGGCGGGACAGGGGCTTTGGGAGCAGTACTTC
-,TRBJ2-7,TRBV5-6,-,CASSAQGQLGGYEQYF,TGTGCCAGCAGCGCACAGGGACAGCTGGGGGGCTACGAGCAGTACTTC
TRBD2,TRBJ2-7,TRBV28,-,CATSGTTGLEQYF,TGTGCCACCTCCGGGACTACGGGCCTCGAGCAGTACTTC
-,TRBJ2-5,TRBV6-5,-,CASSRRGFPHQYF,TGTGCCAGCAGCCGACGGGGTTTCCCCCACCAGTACTTC
TRBD1,TRBJ2-3,TRBV7-9,-,CASSPFGQGATDTQYF,TGTGCCAGCAGCCCCTTCGGACAGGGGGCCACAGATACGCAGTATTTT
TRBD1,TRBJ2-2,TRBV6-5,few,CASRQLRQGPGELFF,TGTGCCAGCAGGCAACTCAGACAGGGGCCCGGGGAGCTGTTTTTT
-,TRBJ2-3,TRBV29-1,-,CSAGEQLASADTQYF,TGCAGCGCCGGCGAGCAGCTAGCTAGCGCAGATACGCAGTATTTT
-,TRBJ2-2,TRBV3-1/TRBV3-2,once,CASSQGVFAGELFF,TGTGCCAGCAGCCAGGGAGTTTTCGCCGGGGAGCTGTTTTTT
-,TRBJ2-7,TRBV2,-,CASKPPEGVYEQYF,TGTGCCAGCAAGCCACCCGAGGGGGTCTACGAGCAGTACTTC
TRBD1,TRBJ1-1,TRBV18,-,CASSLTGTGDTEAFF,TGTGCCAGCTCACTTACAGGGACAGGGGACACTGAAGCTTTCTTT
-,TRBJ2-3,TRBV10-1,-,CASSELGAFTDTQYF,TGCGCCAGCAGTGAGTTGGGGGCGTTCACAGATACGCAGTATTTT
-,TRBJ1-1,TRBV3-1/TRBV3-2,-,CASSQKTVPGDEAFF,TGTGCCAGCAGCCAAAAAACAGTACCAGGGGATGAAGCTTTCTTT
-,TRBJ2-1,TRBV28,-,CASSLLADYNEQFF,TGTGCCAGCAGTTTGTTAGCGGACTACAATGAGCAGTTCTTC
-,TRBJ2-2,TRBV5-1,-,CASGSGGELFF,TGCGCCAGCGGTTCAGGCGGGGAGCTGTTTTTT
-,TRBJ1-1,TRBV6-5,-,CASRTGFGAFF,TGTGCCAGCAGAACAGGGTTCGGGGCTTTCTTT
-,TRBJ1-2,TRBV27,once,CASSSSDSYGYTF,TGTGCCAGCAGTTCTTCCGACAGCTATGGCTACACCTTC
-,TRBJ1-5,TRBV7-2,-,CASSQTGDRSQPQHF,TGTGCCAGCAGCCAGACCGGCGACAGATCTCAGCCCCAGCATTTT
-,TRBJ2-5,TRBV7-9,-,CASSLGLQETQYF,TGTGCCAGCAGCTTAGGGCTTCAAGAGACCCAGTACTTC
-,TRBJ2-1,TRBV3-1/TRBV3-2,-,CASSQDVQAYNEQFF,TGTGCCAGCAGCCAAGATGTGCAGGCTTACAATGAGCAGTTCTTC
TRBD1,TRBJ2-2,TRBV11-2,-,CASSRTGEGSGELFF,TGTGCCAGCAGCAGGACAGGGGAGGGATCCGGGGAGCTGTTTTTT
-,TRBJ2-3,TRBV5-5,-,CASSHPAGTSTDTQYF,TGTGCCAGCAGCCACCCCGCGGGGACTAGCACAGATACGCAGTATTTT
-,TRBJ1-1,TRBV28,-,CASSLMTNTEAFF,TGTGCCAGCAGTTTAATGACGAACACTGAAGCTTTCTTT
-,TRBJ1-3,TRBV15,-,CATSTSRDSGNTIYF,TGTGCCACCAGCACTAGCCGGGACTCTGGAAACACCATATATTTT
-,TRBJ1-1,TRBV27,-,CASSLSAGMANTEAFF,TGTGCCAGCAGTTTATCGGCAGGTATGGCGAACACTGAAGCTTTCTTT
-,TRBJ1-6,TRBV7-9,-,CASSLWGTGDSPLHF,TGTGCCAGCAGCTTATGGGGGACTGGTGATTCACCCCTCCACTTT
-,TRBJ1-5,TRBV27,-,CASSLGSAVTLDSNQPQHF,TGTGCCAGCAGTTTGGGCTCTGCGGTGACCCTAGATAGCAATCAGCCCCAGCATTTT